This T cell receptor (beta chain) was captured in a study of cytomegalovirus exposure and HLA in healthy donors. Study at large: Per a later analysis, the approximately 690 first-cohort and 110 or so validation repertoires shared one platform.

The donors were part of the validation cohort, which consisted of about 130 subjects and was separate from the first cohort of several hundred subjects. J lost 0 bases, V lost 11 bases, and 5 bases had no gene match. Looked up from germline, CDR1 is MNHNS and CDR2 is SASEGT. The CDR3 consists of 15 residues. TCRdb keeps only in-frame clones here, not all; method: immunoSEQ multiplex PCR. This sample has about 300,000 clones, with roughly 90% found just once. Notes on this clone: Its antigen is currently unknown.

Study results and limitations: The investigators catalogued some 150 TCR beta chains as cytomegalovirus-associated. Using the classifier, cytomegalovirus status was reportedly diagnosed with high specificity and sensitivity.

This receptor was obtained from a woman younger than 30 in good health and CMV-seronegative. Sequencing was done on a sample of PBMCs. This sequence joins TRBV6-1 and TRBJ2-1; 12 bases align to TRBD2. CDR3 coding DNA: TGTGCCGTCTCACTAGCGGGGGGCTCCTACAATGAGCAGTTCTTC. Translating gives CAVSLAGGSYNEQFF.